These 10 T cell receptor beta chains share one sample of origin, sequenced in a study of T cells expressing NK-cell markers. TCRdb reprocessed the 5' RACE reads; each CDR3 protein has one entry and no DNA is given. The listing records 300,000 to 500,000 distinct CDR3 sequences. Material: blood T cells: a sorted CD56 or NKG2C T cell subset, CD4+ or CD8+ T cells, or bulk PBMC T cells (not recorded which). These receptors were collected from a woman in her forties or fifties in good health.

CDR3 sequence: CASGTGIPSEQYF. The V and J genes are TRBV5-1 and TRBJ2-7; TCRdb lists TRBD1, though no DNA is available to test this call. Germline CDR1 SGHRS, CDR2 YFSETQ. The CDR3 contains 13 residues.

The chain has TRBV11-2 and TRBJ2-1; TCRdb selects TRBD2, and the lack of DNA leaves this call unchecked. This CDR3 has 15 residues. Per germline, CDR1 SGHAT and CDR2 FQNNGV. The CDR3 sequence: CASSPVEGGYNEQFF.

This chain links TRBV6-6 with TRBJ2-1; TCRdb's assignment of TRBD2 cannot be checked, as there is no DNA. This CDR3 region has 14 residues. Germline lookup yields CDR1 MNHNY and CDR2 SVGAGI (reference sequence). CDR3 region: CASLGSGRSYEQFF.

The chain couples TRBV24-1 to TRBJ2-6; TCRdb reports TRBD1, a call that lacks DNA to check it against. CDR1 KGHDR and CDR2 SFDVKD come from the germline V gene. This CDR3 region has 16 residues. The CDR3 region is CATSDAPSEGANVLTF.

The chain has TRBV7-3 and TRBJ2-3; TCRdb gives TRBD2 as the D gene, but with no DNA this cannot be confirmed. Germline V CDR1 and CDR2: SGHTA, FQGTGA. The CDR3 has 15 residues. The chain's CDR3 is CASTSDGRATDTQYF.

This chain links TRBV19 with TRBJ2-1; TCRdb's D call of TRBD2 is untestable without DNA. The germline gives CDR1 LNHDA, CDR2 SQIVND (reference sequence). This CDR3 has 16 residues. The CDR3 sequence is CASRNPGLAGYNEQFF.

The J gene is TRBJ2-1, the V gene TRBV7-9; no DNA is available, so the TRBD1 call from TCRdb remains unchecked. CDR1 SEHNR and CDR2 FQNEAQ come from the germline V gene (reference sequence). This CDR3 has 18 residues. The CDR3 loop is CASSSARGTGLDYNEQFF.

This chain uses TRBV29-1 with TRBJ2-5. This CDR3 has 16 amino acids. The germline V gene has CDR1 SQVTM and CDR2 ANQGSEA. Here the CDR3 reads CSVSRLSNFLQETQYF.

The V call is TRBV7-2, the J call TRBJ2-5; TCRdb selects TRBD2, and the lack of DNA leaves this call unchecked. The V gene's germline CDR1 is SGHTA and CDR2 FQGNSA. The CDR3 has 14 residues. The CDR3 reads CASTSRGRGETQYF.

This chain uses TRBV25-1 with TRBJ2-3; with no DNA, the TCRdb D assignment of TRBD2 cannot be verified. This CDR3 has 13 residues. Germline V gene sequence: CDR1 MGHDK, CDR2 SYGVNS. This chain's CDR3 is CASSEYGAGTQYF.